This is a list of T cell receptor beta chains from one sample in a study of beta chain features in type 1 diabetes. The data were produced by immunoSEQ multiplex PCR, yet TCRdb's version contains in-frame clones alone and is incomplete. There are around 400,000 clones in the sample; over 10% occur only once, and less than 0.02% lies in the top ten. Sample: naive CD4+ T cells from blood. The receptors originated from a man aged 18-30 years in good health. Each CDR3 is given with its conserved first and last residue. A D gene is named only where the DNA matches it firmly. Clone size, where shown, is once, few, many, or a class for clones that have expanded.

TGTGCCAGCAGCCCCTACGGTGTTAACTATGGCTACACCTTC	CASSPYGVNYGYTF	TRBV7-8	-	TRBJ1-2	-
TGTGCCAGCAGCCCCCAATCGGGTTACGAGCAGTACTTC	CASSPQSGYEQYF	TRBV7-3	-	TRBJ2-7	-
TGCGCCAGGAAGAGGGCAGGACCTGGGGCCAACGTCCTGACTTTC	CARKRAGPGANVLTF	TRBV5-1	few	TRBJ2-6	-
TGTGCCAGCAGCAGGAGGGGGGGGCTCACAGATACGCAGTATTTT	CASSRRGGLTDTQYF	TRBV6-6	-	TRBJ2-3	-
TGTGCCAGCAGCTCCCTAGCGGGAGGGCCGACCGGGGAGCTGTTTTTT	CASSSLAGGPTGELFF	TRBV7-9	few	TRBJ2-2	TRBD2
TGTGCCAGCTCACCACTCGGGGGTGGAACGGATGGCTACACCTTC	CASSPLGGGTDGYTF	TRBV18	few	TRBJ1-2	-
TGTGCCAGCAGGACGGGGACAGGGAACACTGAAGCTTTCTTT	CASRTGTGNTEAFF	TRBV6-5	-	TRBJ1-1	TRBD1
TGTGCCAGCAGCCTATTAGGGACTAGCGTCCGCGAGCAGTACTTC	CASSLLGTSVREQYF	TRBV28	-	TRBJ2-7	TRBD2
TGTGCCAGCAGCGCGCTAGCGGGAGGGCCAGATACGCAGTATTTT	CASSALAGGPDTQYF	TRBV9	-	TRBJ2-3	TRBD2
TGTGCCAGCATACAGGGGATGTACACCGGGGAGCTGTTTTTT	CASIQGMYTGELFF	TRBV28	-	TRBJ2-2	TRBD1
TGTGCCAGCAGCTCCTCAGCGTTGGGGGGGGGAGAGACCCAGTACTTC	CASSSSALGGGETQYF	TRBV7-2	few	TRBJ2-5	TRBD2
TGTGCCAGCAGCTTAGCATTAAGGGGCGGCTACACCTTC	CASSLALRGGYTF	TRBV7-6	-	TRBJ1-2	-
TGTGCCAGCAGCTTGGCGGGACGCACGAACACCGGGGAGCTGTTTTTT	CASSLAGRTNTGELFF	TRBV11-2	few	TRBJ2-2	-
TGTGCCAGCAGCTTGGGACAGAACTACGAGCAGTACTTC	CASSLGQNYEQYF	TRBV7-3	-	TRBJ2-7	TRBD1
TGTGCCTGGGAGACTCTCGGGGGAACCGGGGAGCTGTTTTTT	CAWETLGGTGELFF	TRBV30	-	TRBJ2-2	-
TGTGCCAGCAGCCGCACAGGAATGAACACTGAAGCTTTCTTT	CASSRTGMNTEAFF	TRBV7-3	-	TRBJ1-1	-
TGTGCCAGCAGTTTCGCTCGGGGATGGGACACTGAAGCTTTCTTT	CASSFARGWDTEAFF	TRBV27	-	TRBJ1-1	-
TGTGCCAGCCTTTCCCCGGAGGGACAGGGGATAGATACGCAGTATTTT	CASLSPEGQGIDTQYF	TRBV28	-	TRBJ2-3	TRBD1
TGTGCCAGCAGCTTTGGCGGGGGCCGCATACAAGAGACCCAGTACTTC	CASSFGGGRIQETQYF	TRBV7-2	few	TRBJ2-5	-
TGTGCCAGCAGTGAGGACAGGGGGTTGGTCTACGAGCAGTACTTC	CASSEDRGLVYEQYF	TRBV27	-	TRBJ2-7	TRBD1
TGTGCCAGCAGTAAGGGGGCTTACTCTGGAAACACCATATATTTT	CASSKGAYSGNTIYF	TRBV6-5	-	TRBJ1-3	TRBD1
TGCGCCAGCAGCTTTGAAGGGGAAGAGACCCAGTACTTC	CASSFEGEETQYF	TRBV5-1	few	TRBJ2-5	-